A single sample gave rise to the 19 T cell receptor beta chains below, sequenced in a study of shared clonotypes between healthy human individuals (dated by TCRdb to 2020 to 2021). Library method: the immunoSEQ multiplex PCR assay. TCRdb re-hosts the immuneACCESS table, in-frame sequences only. Its copies lack some clones; in the studies checked, an unresolved V gene accounts for under half of them, and the cause for the rest is not known. The sample table records over a million clones; under 80% of these occur just once. 1.5% of the sample comes from the top ten. The sample consisted of memory CD4+ T cells sorted from blood. The sample's cell subset or site, from its label and the paper: CD45RA-negative fraction. Source of these receptors: a young man in good health.

This chain links TRBV30 with TRBJ1-3; 9 bases fit TRBD1. V lost 5 bases to trimming and J lost 4 bases; unmatched junction nucleotides: 9. The CDR3 is 15 residues long. Germline loops: CDR1 GTSNPN, CDR2 SVGIG (reference sequence). The chain's CDR3 is CAWARDRARGNTIYF. The CDR3 DNA is TGTGCCTGGGCCCGGGACAGGGCACGAGGAAACACCATATATTTT.

The chain carries TRBV2 and TRBJ2-5; D uncertain. The CDR3 sequence is 15 residues long. Germline V gene data show CDR1 as SNHLY and CDR2 as FYNNEI. V lost 9 bases and J lost 2, with 19 bases in between. This chain's CDR3 is CASTELGFEQETQYF. The CDR3 DNA follows: TGTGCCAGTACAGAGTTGGGGTTTGAACAAGAGACCCAGTACTTC.

The chain uses TRBV5-5 and TRBJ2-5; TRBD1 aligns across 8 bases. From germline, CDR1 is SGHKS and CDR2 YYEKEE (reference sequence). Trimming at V came to 0 bases and at J to 2 bases, leaving 6 bases not matched to a gene. The CDR3 totals 16 residues. DNA for the CDR3: TGTGCCAGCAGCTTGGGGACAGGGACTGAACAAGAGACCCAGTACTTC. Translating it yields CASSLGTGTEQETQYF.

This clone has just a few counts. The rearrangement uses TRBV6-5 and TRBJ2-5; TRBD2 matches at 9 bases. Trimming at V came to 6 bases and at J to 4 bases, leaving 9 bases not matched to a gene. The CDR3 runs 15 residues. Germline values: CDR1 MNHEY, CDR2 SVGAGI. CDR3 DNA sequence: TGTGCCAGCAGGAATTCAGCGGGGGGTGGAGAGACCCAGTACTTC. It codes for CASRNSAGGGETQYF.

V and J are TRBV7-3 and TRBJ2-4, with 8 nucleotides matching TRBD2. This CDR3 is built from 14 residues. J lost 8 bases, V lost 5 bases, and 8 bases had no gene match. CDR1 and CDR2 from the germline V gene are SGHTA and FQGTGA. This chain's CDR3 is CASSPQGLGDIQYF. The CDR3 nucleotides read TGTGCCAGCAGCCCCCAGGGACTAGGAGACATTCAGTACTTC.

Only a few counts were recorded for this clone. The rearrangement uses TRBV19 and TRBJ2-6, with D maybe TRBD1 (5 bases). The V gene's germline CDR1 is LNHDA and CDR2 SQIVND (reference sequence). The CDR3 totals 16 residues. Trimming shortened V by 3 bases and J by 0 bases, and 9 bases separated the two germline ends. CDR3 DNA: TGTGCCAGTAGTATGACAGCCCTCTCTGGGGCCAACGTCCTGACTTTC. Protein product: CASSMTALSGANVLTF.

Only a few counts were recorded for this clone. V usage is TRBV9 and J usage is TRBJ1-3; D might be TRBD1 (5 bases). Germline CDR1 reads SGDLS; CDR2 reads YYNGEE. V was clipped by 2 bases and J by 0 bases, with 15 bases between them. The CDR3 has 17 amino acids. This CDR3 reads CASSVGGRQNSGNTIYF. CDR3 DNA sequence: TGTGCCAGCAGCGTGGGGGGACGCCAGAACTCTGGAAACACCATATATTTT.

This clone was counted many times. The genes are TRBV5-1 and TRBJ2-7; 10 bases map to TRBD1. Germline CDR1 SGHRS, CDR2 YFSETQ. The V gene end was trimmed by 2 bases and the J gene end by 0 bases; junction bases not matched to a gene: 2. CDR3 length: 15 amino acids. The CDR3 protein is CASSFWTGGSYEQYF. CDR3 bases: TGCGCCAGCAGCTTTTGGACAGGGGGCTCCTACGAGCAGTACTTC.

This clone was counted only a few times. The V and J genes are TRBV5-1 and TRBJ2-1, with D perhaps TRBD1 (5 bases). Germline-derived CDR1 and CDR2 are SGHRS and YFSETQ. The CDR3 extends over 13 amino acids. V shed 0 bases and J shed 4 bases, with 5 bases lying between them. CDR3 nucleotides: TGCGCCAGCAGCTTGGACAGGTACAATGAGCAGTTCTTC. Residues: CASSLDRYNEQFF.

The CDR3: CASSQDTVGGRAQYF. The CDR3, as DNA: TGCGCCAGCAGCCAAGATACTGTTGGGGGTCGTGCGCAGTATTTT. The chain recombines TRBV4-3 with TRBJ2-3; perhaps D is TRBD1 or TRBD2 (5 bases each). The germline gives CDR1 LGHNA, CDR2 YSLEER. This CDR3 is built from 15 residues. Trimming left V 0 bases short and J 10 bases short, with 17 bases between.

V is TRBV11-2 and J is TRBJ1-2, with unresolved D. V lost 0 bases and J lost 4, with 15 bases in between. This CDR3 region has 16 residues. Germline CDR1 SGHAT, CDR2 FQNNGV. The DNA for the CDR3 is TGTGCCAGCAGCTTAGAAGGTGGACCGGCGGGCTATGGCTACACCTTC. Protein product: CASSLEGGPAGYGYTF.

This clone has more than one count but fewer than ten. The V call is TRBV6-6, the J call TRBJ1-5, with a possible D match to TRBD1 (6 bases). Looked up from germline, CDR1 is MNHNY and CDR2 is SVGAGI (reference sequence). V was shortened by 5 bases and J by 7 bases, with 18 bases between the two germline ends. The CDR3 extends over 15 amino acids. CDR3 amino acids: CASSPGDQGRQPQHF. The CDR3 DNA is TGTGCCAGCAGTCCCGGCGATCAGGGGCGGCAGCCCCAGCATTTT.

The chain couples TRBV7-9 to TRBJ2-2; D not resolved. V was clipped by 2 bases and J by 0 bases, with 7 bases between them. Germline-derived CDR1 and CDR2 are SEHNR and FQNEAQ (reference sequence). The CDR3 sequence is 15 residues long. The CDR3 sequence: CASSLNSANTGELFF. The CDR3 DNA reads as TGTGCCAGCAGCTTAAACAGCGCGAACACCGGGGAGCTGTTTTTT.

The chain combines TRBV11-1 with TRBJ1-4; tentative D call: TRBD1 (6 bases). The length of the CDR3 is 14 residues. The germline gives CDR1 SGHAT, CDR2 FQDESV (reference sequence). With 4 bases removed from V and 2 bases from J, the gap between germline ends came to 8 bases. CDR3 loop: CASSSGATNEKLFF. The CDR3 nucleotides are TGTGCCAGCAGCTCAGGGGCGACTAATGAAAAACTGTTTTTT.

The chain couples TRBV18 to TRBJ2-7; D possibly corresponds to TRBD1 (6 bases). Deletions cut 3 bases from V and 0 bases from J, with 15 bases between. This CDR3 comprises 16 residues. Germline assignment: CDR1 KGHSH and CDR2 LQKENI. The CDR3 loop is CASSPMDGGPSYEQYF. CDR3 sequence (DNA): TGTGCCAGCTCACCTATGGATGGGGGCCCCTCCTACGAGCAGTACTTC.

The CDR3 loop reads CASEGTSGGPYEQYF. DNA of the CDR3: TGTGCCAGCGAGGGGACTAGCGGTGGGCCGTACGAGCAGTACTTC. The V gene is TRBV11-2, the J gene TRBJ2-7; the match to TRBD2 covers 11 bases. J was trimmed by 4 bases and V by 8 bases; bases with no gene match: 10. This CDR3 region has 15 residues. The germline V gene has CDR1 SGHAT and CDR2 FQNNGV. Together with reference TRBV11-2 and TRBJ2-7, the CDR3 gives the full variable domain: EAGVAQSPRYKIIEKRQSVAFWCNPISGHATLYWYQQILGQGPKLLIQFQNNGVVDDSQLPKDRFSAERLKGVDSTLKIQPAKLEDSAVYLCASEGTSGGPYEQYFGPGTRLTVT.

This clone has a count of ten or more. J is TRBJ1-1 and V is TRBV5-1; 9 bases are shared with TRBD1. The length of the CDR3 is 15 residues. The germline V gene encodes CDR1 SGHRS and CDR2 YFSETQ. The trim removed 4 bases at V and 6 bases at J, leaving 10 bases unmatched. In DNA form, the CDR3 reads TGCGCCAGCAGCGAACAGGGGGCGAGTGTTTCTGAAGCTTTCTTT. Translation gives CASSEQGASVSEAFF.

The V call is TRBV18, the J call TRBJ1-2, with 8 positions matching TRBD1. In germline, CDR1 is KGHSH, CDR2 LQKENI. This CDR3 region has 16 residues. Germline trimming cut 6 bases from V and 8 bases from J; bases unmatched to any gene: 17. The CDR3 is CASSQTTGARSWGYTF. The CDR3, as DNA: TGTGCCAGCTCTCAGACGACAGGGGCGCGCTCTTGGGGCTACACCTTC. Full variable domain (missing parts from reference TRBV18 and TRBJ1-2): NAGVMQNPRHLVRRRGQEARLRCSPMKGHSHVYWYRQLPEEGLKFMVYLQKENIIDESGMPKERFSAEFPKEGPSILRIQQVVRGDSAAYFCASSQTTGARSWGYTFGSGTRLTVV.

This clone was seen only a few times. The chain combines TRBV9 with TRBJ1-1; D is ambiguous. Germline CDR1 and CDR2: SGDLS and YYNGEE. This CDR3 has 13 residues. V was trimmed by 0 bases and J by 4 bases, leaving 7 bases between them. The CDR3, as DNA: TGTGCCAGCAGCGTAGGGTGGAGCACTGAAGCTTTCTTT. The encoded protein is CASSVGWSTEAFF.